Each of the 11 T cell receptor beta chains below was sequenced from the same sample in a study of cytomegalovirus exposure and HLA in healthy donors. The PCR used 60 Vbeta and 13 Jbeta primers. The data were produced by immunoSEQ multiplex PCR, yet TCRdb's version contains in-frame clones alone and is incomplete. This sample has a few hundred thousand clones, with roughly 80% found just once. The sequenced sample consisted of PBMCs. These receptors all stem from a man aged 30-40 years in good health and CMV-seronegative.

With respect to this clone: Within the sample, other DNA sequences also encode this same CDR3. V gene TRBV7-3 combines with J gene TRBJ2-5; TRBD2 is a possible D gene (6 bases). The CDR3 is 14 residues long. CDR1 SGHTA and CDR2 FQGTGA come from the germline V gene. V shed 3 bases and J shed 5 bases, with 13 bases lying between them. CDR3 sequence: CASSFGGGVETQYF. Written as DNA, the CDR3 is TGTGCCAGCAGCTTCGGGGGTGGGGTGGAGACCCAGTACTTC.

The chain carries TRBV7-8 and TRBJ2-7; D is possibly TRBD1 (6 bases). Trimming pared 4 bases from V and 3 bases from J, leaving 13 bases between. Germline V gene data show CDR1 as SGHVS and CDR2 as FQNEAQ. This CDR3 has 14 amino acids. The chain's CDR3 is CASSSMTGHYEQYF. The CDR3 region has the DNA TGTGCCAGCAGCTCAATGACAGGCCACTACGAGCAGTACTTC. Supplemented by reference TRBV7-8 and TRBJ2-7, the full variable domain reads GAGVSQSPRYKVAKRGQDVALRCDPISGHVSLFWYQQALGQGPEFLTYFQNEAQLDKSGLPSDRFFAERPEGSVSTLKIQRTQQEDSAVYLCASSSMTGHYEQYFGPGTRLTVT.

This clone came up a few times. The chain employs TRBV11-2 and TRBJ1-2; D may be TRBD1 (5 bases). Germline CDR1 reads SGHAT; CDR2 reads FQNNGV. CDR3 size: 13 residues. The ends were cut back, 0 bases at V and 8 bases at J, with 10 bases in the middle. In nucleotides, the CDR3 is TGTGCCAGCAGCTTAGAAGGGGTAGAAGGCTACACCTTC. This sequence encodes CASSLEGVEGYTF.

About this clone: The sample has other DNA sequences that encode this CDR3 too. The chain carries TRBV5-1 and TRBJ2-7; 8 bases agree with TRBD1. Trimming removed 0 bases from V and 4 bases from J; junction bases left unmatched: 3. This CDR3 has 14 residues. Germline V gene data show CDR1 as SGHRS and CDR2 as YFSETQ. The CDR3 loop reads CASSLAGQGYEQYF. CDR3 nucleotides: TGCGCCAGCAGCTTGGCAGGACAGGGATACGAGCAGTACTTC.

This chain connects TRBV7-2 to TRBJ2-5; 9 positions match TRBD2. V shed 3 bases and J 3 bases; nucleotides not matched to a gene: 5. The CDR3 runs 15 residues. CDR1 is SGHTA, CDR2 FQGNSA, per germline. CDR3 sequence (DNA): TGTGCCAGCAGCTTCTCCGGGACTAGCAAAGAGACCCAGTACTTC. Translation: CASSFSGTSKETQYF.

J is TRBJ2-5 and V is TRBV7-8; the D is unclear. Germline loops: CDR1 SGHVS, CDR2 FQNEAQ. The V gene lost 2 bases and the J gene lost 4 bases, with 14 bases spanning the gap. This CDR3 contains 15 residues. CDR3 DNA sequence: TGTGCCAGCAGCTTAACGCTAAGCGTGTCAGAGACCCAGTACTTC. Its protein product is CASSLTLSVSETQYF.

The V gene is TRBV7-2, the J gene TRBJ2-3; the match to TRBD2 covers 8 bases. V lost 5 bases, J lost 6 bases, and 10 bases stayed unmatched. The germline CDR1 and CDR2 sequences are SGHTA and FQGNSA. This CDR3 contains 15 residues. CDR3 nucleotide sequence: TGTGCCAGCAGCGAACCTAGCGGGTATGGTGATACGCAGTATTTT. Residues: CASSEPSGYGDTQYF.

This chain joins TRBV27 and TRBJ1-2; D is unclear. V shed 7 bases and J shed 3 bases, with 21 bases lying between them. CDR1 and CDR2 from the germline V gene are MNHEY and SMNVEV (reference sequence). The CDR3 runs to 16 residues. The CDR3 DNA reads TGTGCCAGCACTAACTTGGGTGGGCCGGAGGACTATGGCTACACCTTC. It translates to CASTNLGGPEDYGYTF.

This chain connects TRBV12-5 to TRBJ2-2; TRBD1 is a possible D gene (5 bases). Germline V lookup: CDR1 LGHNT, CDR2 FRNRAP. This CDR3 region has 16 residues. The V end lost 3 bases, the J end lost 0 bases, and 11 bases lay between the germline ends. This CDR3 reads CASGFWAGSNTGELFF. CDR3 sequence (DNA): TGTGCTAGTGGTTTTTGGGCAGGGTCGAACACCGGGGAGCTGTTTTTT. The whole variable domain, remainder taken from reference TRBV12-5 and TRBJ2-2, is DARVTQTPRHKVTEMGQEVTMRCQPILGHNTVFWYRQTMMQGLELLAYFRNRAPLDDSGMPKDRFSAEMPDATLATLKIQPSEPRDSAVYFCASGFWAGSNTGELFFGEGSRLTVL.

This clone was observed a handful of times. The genes are TRBV29-1 and TRBJ1-3, with TRBD1 identical over 7 bases. Germline V gene lookup returns CDR1 SQVTM and CDR2 ANQGSEA. CDR3 length: 12 amino acids. Trimming took 6 bases from V and 4 from J; bases not matched to a gene: 3. The CDR3 DNA reads as TGCAGCGTCGGGGGACAGGGAAACACCATATATTTT. Residues: CSVGGQGNTIYF.

V usage is TRBV6-5 and J usage is TRBJ2-7, with 7 bases aligning to TRBD1. Germline values: CDR1 MNHEY, CDR2 SVGAGI. The V and J ends lost 5 bases and 2 bases, in that order; junction bases with no gene match: 6. CDR3 size: 14 residues. The CDR3 DNA sequence: TGTGCCAGCAGTCGTAGGACAGGCACCTACGAGCAGTACTTC. This codes for CASSRRTGTYEQYF.